The 8 T cell receptor beta chains presented below share a single source sample, sequenced in a study of identical twins. MiXCR, applied by TCRdb to the 5' RACE reads, yields one record per CDR3 protein. This sample has about 530,000 distinct CDR3 sequences, with 20% to 25% found just once. These records were also assigned to another study, of yellow fever vaccine responses in identical twins.

Sequenced input: CD4+ T cells sorted from blood. Receptors were obtained from a woman in her late teens or twenties in good health.

This clonotype was counted only a few times. The chain employs TRBV5-1 and TRBJ2-5, with D possibly TRBD2 on 6 matching bases. CDR3 length: 17 amino acids. Trimming left V 4 bases short and J 3 bases short, with 22 bases between. Per germline, CDR1 SGHRS and CDR2 YFSETQ. CDR3 nucleotides: TGCGCCAGCAGCCAGGATCCCCGTGTGGGGGGAAAAGAGACCCAGTACTTC. It yields the protein CASSQDPRVGGKETQYF.

In its sample, this clonotype was seen a few times. This chain uses TRBV21-1 with TRBJ2-7; the listed D gene, TRBD1, was not tested against the DNA. TRBV21-1 is marked as a pseudogene. The CDR3 loop spans 14 amino acids. The CDR3 sequence: CASSKTGNTYEQYV. CDR3 sequence (DNA): TGTGCCAGCAGCAAAACAGGTAACACCTACGAGCAGTACGTC.

In this sample, this clonotype turned up a few times. The chain has TRBV3-1 and TRBJ2-1; D gene ambiguous. This CDR3 has 17 residues. CDR1 is LGHDT and CDR2 is YNNKEL in the germline V gene (reference sequence). V was clipped by 4 bases and J by 4 bases, with 20 bases between them. CDR3: CASSPPAVAERYNEQFF. In nucleotides, the CDR3 is TGTGCCAGCAGCCCCCCGGCGGTGGCGGAGAGGTACAATGAGCAGTTCTTC.

This clonotype has just a few counts. The V gene is TRBV19, the J gene TRBJ2-5; 10 nucleotides align to TRBD1. Germline trimming cut 5 bases from V and 5 bases from J; bases unmatched to any gene: 8. The CDR3 length is 15 residues. Germline V CDR1 and CDR2: LNHDA, SQIVND (reference sequence). The CDR3 sequence: CASSGQTGGSETQYF. The CDR3 nucleotides read TGTGCCAGTAGTGGACAGACAGGGGGCAGTGAGACCCAGTACTTC.

Only a few counts were recorded for this clonotype. The rearrangement links TRBV24-1 to TRBJ2-7; D gene unclear. The ends were cut back, 8 bases at V and 2 bases at J, with 9 bases in the middle. CDR3 length: 12 residues. CDR1 and CDR2 from the germline V gene are KGHDR and SFDVKD. CDR3 DNA sequence: TGTGCCACCATGGACCGAACCTACGAGCAGTACTTC. Its translation: CATMDRTYEQYF.

V gene TRBV5-1 combines with J gene TRBJ2-3; D unclear. The germline V gene encodes CDR1 SGHRS and CDR2 YFSETQ. The CDR3 loop spans 13 amino acids. The ends were cut back, 3 bases at V and 8 bases at J, with 13 bases in the middle. The DNA of the CDR3 is TGCGCCAGCAGCTCCACGGGCTCCGGTACGCAGTATTTT. Translated, it gives CASSSTGSGTQYF.

This chain uses TRBV7-2 with TRBJ2-1; 13 nucleotides match TRBD2. V lost 0 bases and J lost 8; bases outside the gene matches: 4. CDR1 is SGHTA and CDR2 is FQGNSA in the germline V gene. This CDR3 is built from 16 residues. The CDR3 spells CASSLAGLAGVHEQFF. Here the CDR3 DNA reads TGTGCCAGCAGCTTAGCCGGACTAGCGGGAGTGCATGAGCAGTTCTTC.

The CDR3 bases are TGCAGTGCTAGAGAGTTTACTAGCGGGAGTAAGTACAATGAGCAGTTCTTC. This gives the protein CSAREFTSGSKYNEQFF. This chain links TRBV20-1 with TRBJ2-1, with TRBD2 matching over 11 bases. Unmatched junction bases numbered 8, after V lost 0 bases and J lost 4 bases. Germline V CDR1 and CDR2: DFQATT, SNEGSKA (reference sequence). The CDR3 has 17 amino acids.